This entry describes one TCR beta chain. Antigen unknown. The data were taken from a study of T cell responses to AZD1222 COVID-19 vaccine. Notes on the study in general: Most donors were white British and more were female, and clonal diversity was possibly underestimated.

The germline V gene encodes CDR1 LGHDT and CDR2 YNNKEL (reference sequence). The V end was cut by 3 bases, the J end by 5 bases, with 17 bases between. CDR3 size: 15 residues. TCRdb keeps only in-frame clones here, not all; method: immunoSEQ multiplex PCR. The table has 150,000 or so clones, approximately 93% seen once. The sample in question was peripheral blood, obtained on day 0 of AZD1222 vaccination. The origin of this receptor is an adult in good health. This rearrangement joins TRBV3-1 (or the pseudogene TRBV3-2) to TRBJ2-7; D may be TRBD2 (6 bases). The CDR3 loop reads CASSHVLAPEDEQYF. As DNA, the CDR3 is TGTGCCAGCAGCCATGTACTAGCACCCGAGGACGAGCAGTACTTC.